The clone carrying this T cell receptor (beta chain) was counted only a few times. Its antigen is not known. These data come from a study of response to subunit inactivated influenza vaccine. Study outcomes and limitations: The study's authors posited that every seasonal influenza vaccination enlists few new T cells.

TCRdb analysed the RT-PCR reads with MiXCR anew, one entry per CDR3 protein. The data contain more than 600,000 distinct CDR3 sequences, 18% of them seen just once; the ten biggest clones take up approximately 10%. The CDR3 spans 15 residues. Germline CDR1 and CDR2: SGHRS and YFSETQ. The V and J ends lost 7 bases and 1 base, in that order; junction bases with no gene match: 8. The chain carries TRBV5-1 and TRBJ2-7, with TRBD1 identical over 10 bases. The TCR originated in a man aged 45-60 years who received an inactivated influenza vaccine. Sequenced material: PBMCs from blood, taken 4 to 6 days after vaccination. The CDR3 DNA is TGCGCCAGCGCCTCCGGACAGGGGGTTTCCTACGAGCAGTACTTC. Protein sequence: CASASGQGVSYEQYF. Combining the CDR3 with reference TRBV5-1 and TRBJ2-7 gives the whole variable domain KAGVTQTPRYLIKTRGQQVTLSCSPISGHRSVSWYQQTPGQGLQFLFEYFSETQRNKGNFPGRFSGRQFSNSRSEMNVSTLELGDSALYLCASASGQGVSYEQYFGPGTRLTVT.